Listed here is a single T cell receptor (beta chain). One junction end does not reproduce the germline sequence, and a read error may be involved. The sample is drawn from a study of technical replicates of blood from several donors. The CDR3 length is 15 residues. CDR1 and CDR2 (germline): SSHAT, FNYEAQ (reference sequence). Here immunoSEQ multiplex PCR was the method, and the copy in TCRdb shows in-frame clones only, minus some. The data hold 99,000 or so clones, with approximately 95% observed a single time. This TCR came from a human donor in good health. Sample: T cells isolated from PBMCs. The chain combines TRBV7-7 with TRBJ2-5, with 15 bases matching TRBD2. The CDR3 loop reads CASSRGTSGGETQYF. CDR3 nucleotides: TGTGCTAGCAGCCGCGGGACTAGCGGGGGGGAGACCCAGTACTTC.